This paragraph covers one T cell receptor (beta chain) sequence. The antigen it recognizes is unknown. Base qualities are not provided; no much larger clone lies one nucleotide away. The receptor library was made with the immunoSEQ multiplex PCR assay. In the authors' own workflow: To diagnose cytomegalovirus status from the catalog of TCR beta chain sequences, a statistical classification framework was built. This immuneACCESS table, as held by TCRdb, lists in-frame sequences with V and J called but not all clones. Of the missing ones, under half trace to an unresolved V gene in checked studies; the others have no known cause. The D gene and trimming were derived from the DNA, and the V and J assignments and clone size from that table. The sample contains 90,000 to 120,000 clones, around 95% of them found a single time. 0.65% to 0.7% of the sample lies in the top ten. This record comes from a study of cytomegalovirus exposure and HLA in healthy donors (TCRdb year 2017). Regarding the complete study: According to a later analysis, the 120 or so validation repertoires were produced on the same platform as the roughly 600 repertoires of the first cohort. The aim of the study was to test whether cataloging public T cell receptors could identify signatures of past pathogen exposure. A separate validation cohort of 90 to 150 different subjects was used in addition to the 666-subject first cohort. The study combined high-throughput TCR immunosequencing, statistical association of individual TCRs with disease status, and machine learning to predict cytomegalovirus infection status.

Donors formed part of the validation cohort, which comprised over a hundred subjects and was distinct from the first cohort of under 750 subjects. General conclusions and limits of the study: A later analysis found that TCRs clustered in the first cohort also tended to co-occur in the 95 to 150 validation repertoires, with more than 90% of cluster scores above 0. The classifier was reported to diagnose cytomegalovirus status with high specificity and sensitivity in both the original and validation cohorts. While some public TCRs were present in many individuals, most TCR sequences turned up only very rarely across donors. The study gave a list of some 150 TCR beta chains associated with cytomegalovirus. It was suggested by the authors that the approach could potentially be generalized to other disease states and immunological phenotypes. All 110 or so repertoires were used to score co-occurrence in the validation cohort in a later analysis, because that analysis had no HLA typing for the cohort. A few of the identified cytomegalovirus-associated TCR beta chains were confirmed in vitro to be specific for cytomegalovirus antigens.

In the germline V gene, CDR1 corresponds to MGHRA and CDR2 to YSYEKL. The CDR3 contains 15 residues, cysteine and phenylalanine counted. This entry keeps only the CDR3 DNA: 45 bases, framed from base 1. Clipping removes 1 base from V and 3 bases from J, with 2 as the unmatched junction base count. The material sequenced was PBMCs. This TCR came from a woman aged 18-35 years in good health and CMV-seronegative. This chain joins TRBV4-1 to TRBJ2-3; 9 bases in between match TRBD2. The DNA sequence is TGCGCCAGCAGCCAAGTAAGCGGGGGGACAGATACGCAGTATTTT. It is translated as CASSQVSGGTDTQYF.